Sequencing of this T cell receptor beta chain was carried out in a study of OX40 agonist ivuxolimab in advanced cancers. Across the study: Dose-escalation patients were diagnosed with hepatocellular carcinoma, melanoma, renal cell cancer or head and neck cancer.

Peripheral blood came from all dose cohorts at three timepoints. The CDR3 extends over 17 amino acids. Germline V gives CDR1 SGHRS, CDR2 YFSETQ. The V and J ends lost 2 bases and 0 bases respectively, with 15 bases between them. Profiling relied on immunoSEQ multiplex PCR, and the TCRdb table lists in-frame clones only, not all of them. The data hold around 68,000 clones, with around 83% observed a single time. Sequenced here: CD4+ or CD8+ T cells sorted from blood, sampled in a trial of the OX40 agonist ivuxolimab. The chain recombines TRBV5-1 with TRBJ1-3, with TRBD1 as a possible D gene (6 bases). The receptor's source is an adult with an advanced solid tumor such as melanoma, head and neck, liver or kidney cancer. DNA for the CDR3: TGCGCCAGCAGCTTAAGGTACAGGGCTGACTCTGGAAACACCATATATTTT. Translating gives CASSLRYRADSGNTIYF.